Listed below are T cell receptor beta chains from one sample, sequenced in a study of OX40 agonist ivuxolimab in advanced cancers. Produced via immunoSEQ multiplex PCR; TCRdb's table is partial and in-frame only. This table has more than 80,000 clones, about 88% appearing once. The material sequenced was CD4+ or CD8+ T cells sorted from blood, taken in a trial of the OX40 agonist ivuxolimab. Receptors originate from an adult with an advanced solid tumor such as melanoma, head and neck, liver or kidney cancer. Each CDR3 is given with its conserved first and last residue. Fields, in order: V gene, CDR3 protein.

v_gene: TRBV6-1; CDR3aa: CASSHGGNQPQHF
v_gene: TRBV29-1; CDR3aa: CSAPLAGDPDTQYF
v_gene: TRBV5-1; CDR3aa: CASSLWGTGGEKLFF
v_gene: TRBV2; CDR3aa: CASRLGPLNTEAFF
v_gene: TRBV30; CDR3aa: CASRGGGTEAFF
v_gene: TRBV27; CDR3aa: CASSLKGQGPPTYEQYF
v_gene: TRBV19; CDR3aa: CASSPDRGNQPQHF
v_gene: TRBV30; CDR3aa: CAWSVHGNEQFF
v_gene: TRBV9; CDR3aa: CASSTRTGATQETQYF
v_gene: TRBV5-4; CDR3aa: CASSPTGSGANVLTF
v_gene: TRBV6-1; CDR3aa: CASRAQVLNTEAFF
v_gene: TRBV4-1; CDR3aa: CASSQDRNSGTDTQYF
v_gene: TRBV5-1; CDR3aa: CASSLGRAGNEQFF
v_gene: TRBV5-6; CDR3aa: CASSFGLAGGRLGETQYF
v_gene: TRBV5-6; CDR3aa: CASSWGDKFGEQYF
v_gene: TRBV6-5; CDR3aa: CASSSVGTEYNEQFF
v_gene: TRBV18; CDR3aa: CASSPSLIARETTDTQYF
v_gene: TRBV6-5; CDR3aa: CASSENTNQPQHF
v_gene: TRBV28; CDR3aa: CASSMDRVSYEQYF
v_gene: TRBV7-2; CDR3aa: CASSNTEAFF
v_gene: TRBV15; CDR3aa: CATSRDQGASDGYTF
v_gene: TRBV18; CDR3aa: CASSPRTRSYEQYF
v_gene: TRBV2; CDR3aa: CASSTEYQETQYF
v_gene: TRBV7-3; CDR3aa: CASSFLANTGELFF
v_gene: TRBV11-2; CDR3aa: CASSSGARDPIEQYF
v_gene: TRBV30; CDR3aa: CACLGDFSTGELFF
v_gene: TRBV19; CDR3aa: CASSPRGRDGRVAFF
v_gene: TRBV5-4; CDR3aa: CASSLYRDTQYF
v_gene: TRBV18; CDR3aa: CASSPPASGGETQYF
v_gene: TRBV14; CDR3aa: CASSQGLAGAGYGYTF
v_gene: TRBV5-4; CDR3aa: CASSLLQGNSNEQFF
v_gene: TRBV19; CDR3aa: CASRSGASGSLPQHF
v_gene: TRBV19; CDR3aa: CASSPSGTGQETQYF
v_gene: TRBV6-1; CDR3aa: CASSVTYNEQFF
v_gene: TRBV15; CDR3aa: CATSRGGRQGFTEAFF
v_gene: TRBV6-5; CDR3aa: CASSALGVYGYTF
v_gene: TRBV6-1; CDR3aa: CASNDRENTGELFF
v_gene: TRBV7-2; CDR3aa: CASSLGGGSGANVLTF
v_gene: TRBV28; CDR3aa: CASSFTVNTEAFF
v_gene: TRBV6-6; CDR3aa: CASSSAGSQNIQYF
v_gene: TRBV5-1; CDR3aa: CASSLDSNQPQHF
v_gene: TRBV11-3; CDR3aa: CASSRETSGSPNEQFF
v_gene: TRBV28; CDR3aa: CASSPTIAAYNEQFF
v_gene: TRBV5-1; CDR3aa: CASSPLAGTEAFF
v_gene: TRBV30; CDR3aa: CAWGLARLQETQYF
v_gene: TRBV29-1; CDR3aa: CSAIGQGVNSYEQYF